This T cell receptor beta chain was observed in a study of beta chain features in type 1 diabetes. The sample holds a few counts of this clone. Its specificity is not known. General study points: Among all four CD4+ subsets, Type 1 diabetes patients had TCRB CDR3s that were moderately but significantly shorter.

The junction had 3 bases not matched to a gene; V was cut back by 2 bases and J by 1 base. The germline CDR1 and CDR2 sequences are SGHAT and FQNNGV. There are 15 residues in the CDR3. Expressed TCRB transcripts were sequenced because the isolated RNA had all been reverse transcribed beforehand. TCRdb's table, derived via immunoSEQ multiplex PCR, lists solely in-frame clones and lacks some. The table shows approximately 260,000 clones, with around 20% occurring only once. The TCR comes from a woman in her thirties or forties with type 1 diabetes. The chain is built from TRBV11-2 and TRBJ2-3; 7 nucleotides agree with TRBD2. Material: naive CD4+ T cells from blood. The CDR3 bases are TGTGCCAGCAGCTTATTCAGCGGGGGCACAGATACGCAGTATTTT. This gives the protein CASSLFSGGTDTQYF.